This T cell receptor (beta chain) is from a study of T cells after yellow fever vaccination. The study, taken as a whole, reports: Abundant bulk-population clonotypes could contaminate the FACS-sorted repertoires.

5'RACE template switching produced TCR cDNA carrying a universal primer site and UMIs. TCRdb re-derived calls from the 5' RACE reads in MiXCR, one entry per CDR3 protein. The table includes hundreds of thousands of distinct CDR3 sequences, 7% to 10% detected once. The germline V gene encodes CDR1 SQVTM and CDR2 ANQGSEA. Losses at the gene ends were 0 bases for V and 6 bases for J; bases not matched to a gene: 18. This CDR3 region has 19 residues. This clonotype was detected only a few times. Its target is unknown. V usage is TRBV29-1 and J usage is TRBJ2-1; 9 bases are a match to TRBD1. This sequence was found in a man between 18 and 29 years old who received the YFV17D yellow fever vaccine. Sample: PBMCs, taken approximately 47 days after the first yellow fever vaccination. The chain's CDR3 is CSVEDRDRERTWFANEQFF. For the CDR3, the DNA is TGCAGCGTTGAAGACCGGGACAGGGAACGTACCTGGTTTGCCAATGAGCAGTTCTTC.